The sequence of this T cell receptor (beta chain) was determined in a study of shared clonotypes between healthy human individuals. CD8 cells classed as naive were CD45RO-negative and positively selected for CCR7, excluding terminally differentiated effector memory CD45RA+ cells. Healthy HIV-negative adults with no recent acute infections or vaccinations were recruited as donors. V trimming: 2 bases; J trimming: 2 bases; junction bases outside the gene matches: 7. CDR3 length equals 17 residues. CDR1 and CDR2 from the germline V gene are SGHTS and YDEGEE. At the deep level, the assay was run. As handled by the study authors: Junction-only sequences produced by ImmunoSEQ had no quality scores, so filtering differed. TCRdb keeps only in-frame clones here, not all; method: immunoSEQ multiplex PCR. V, J and clone size are those of that table, while D and trimming were read from the DNA. Found here are over 750,000 clones, just over 95% of them singletons; the top ten hold about 0.25%.

Overall study results and limits: Clonotype sharing among donors likely depends on sequencing depth.

As to this clone: The antigen remains undetermined.

Sequenced sample: naive CD8+ T cells sorted from blood. V usage is TRBV5-8 and J usage is TRBJ2-6; 7 nucleotides align to TRBD2. The receptor was derived from a man younger than 45 in good health. CDR3 sequence reads: CASSLPGRVTGANVLTF. The CDR3 DNA is TGTGCCAGCAGCTTACCAGGGAGGGTCACTGGGGCCAACGTCCTGACTTTC.